Below are 18 T cell receptor beta chains sequenced from a single sample in a study of cytomegalovirus exposure and HLA in healthy donors. In the PCR, 60 Vbeta and 13 Jbeta primers were used. TCRdb keeps only in-frame clones here, not all; method: immunoSEQ multiplex PCR. The sample includes over 100,000 clones, around 80% of them seen just once. Specimen: PBMCs. The receptors were gathered from a woman between 18 and 30 years old in good health and CMV-seropositive.

A single count supports this clone. This chain links TRBV15 with TRBJ2-3; 8 nucleotides match TRBD2. The CDR3 extends over 17 amino acids. With V trimmed by 5 bases and J by 4 bases, 14 bases remained unmatched. The germline V gene has CDR1 LNHNV and CDR2 YYDKDF (reference sequence). CDR3 amino acids: CATSVPGTRVNPDTQYF. Written as DNA, the CDR3 is TGTGCCACCAGCGTCCCAGGGACTAGAGTTAATCCAGATACGCAGTATTTT.

The chain employs TRBV5-1 and TRBJ2-3, with a weak D call TRBD2 (7 bases). The CDR3 extends over 17 amino acids. Germline V lookup: CDR1 SGHRS, CDR2 YFSETQ. Trimming removed 4 bases from V and 1 base from J, with 19 bases in between. CDR3 coding DNA: TGCGCCAGCAGCCCTCCCCTAGGGGGGGGAGGCACAGATACGCAGTATTTT. It yields the protein CASSPPLGGGGTDTQYF.

A remark on this clone: One end of the junction is discordant with germline, which a read error may explain. The chain employs TRBV7-9 and TRBJ2-3; TRBD2 matches at 8 bases. CDR1 and CDR2 from the germline V gene are SEHNR and FQNEAQ (reference sequence). This CDR3 has 16 residues. CDR3: CSSSSLSGDWGDTQYF. CDR3 DNA: TGTTCCAGCAGCTCCCTTAGCGGGGACTGGGGAGATACGCAGTATTTT. Filled out from reference TRBV7-9 and TRBJ2-3, the complete variable domain reads DTGVSQNPRHKITKRGQNVTFRCDPISEHNRLYWYRQTLGQGPEFLTYFQNEAQLEKSRLLSDRFSAERPKGSFSTLEIQRTEQGDSAMYLCSSSSLSGDWGDTQYFGPGTRLTVL.

This chain connects TRBV9 to TRBJ2-7; TRBD1 matches at 7 bases. V was clipped by 4 bases and J by 5 bases; unmatched bases: 12. The CDR3 length is 15 residues. CDR1 is SGDLS and CDR2 is YYNGEE in the germline V gene. CDR3 residues: CASSSQGDPFDEQYF. The CDR3 DNA is TGTGCCAGCAGCTCCCAGGGGGACCCCTTTGACGAGCAGTACTTC.

This chain connects TRBV4-1 to TRBJ1-3; the match to TRBD1 covers 7 bases. From germline, CDR1 is MGHRA and CDR2 YSYEKL. The CDR3 has 15 residues. J lost 0 bases, V lost 5 bases, and 4 bases had no gene match. The CDR3 spells CASSTWTGSGNTIYF. CDR3 sequence (DNA): TGCGCCAGCAGCACCTGGACAGGCTCTGGAAACACCATATATTTT.

The sample holds one count of this clone. This chain connects TRBV7-2 to TRBJ1-2, with no clear D. The V gene's germline CDR1 is SGHTA and CDR2 FQGNSA. The CDR3 is 14 residues long. The V end was cut by 3 bases, the J end by 4 bases, with 12 bases between. The CDR3 sequence: CASSFGTPGYGYTF. The CDR3 DNA is TGTGCCAGCAGCTTTGGAACCCCGGGCTATGGCTACACCTTC.

The V gene is TRBV14, the J gene TRBJ2-7, with TRBD1 as a possible D gene (6 bases). Germline CDR1 and CDR2: SGHDN and FVKESK. The CDR3 is 17 residues long. V lost 3 bases to trimming and J lost 3 bases, with 21 bases between them. The CDR3 bases are TGTGCCAGCAGCCATGGCACCGGGACAACCTCGTTCTACGAGCAGTACTTC. It codes for CASSHGTGTTSFYEQYF.

The chain links TRBV4-1 to TRBJ2-1; 7 bases are shared with TRBD1. V dropped 4 bases and J dropped 1; count of bases not matched to a gene: 4. This CDR3 contains 15 residues. Germline CDR1 and CDR2: MGHRA and YSYEKL. The CDR3 loop is CASSPETGSYNEQFF. The CDR3 DNA reads as TGCGCCAGCAGCCCTGAGACAGGGTCCTACAATGAGCAGTTCTTC.

The rearrangement joins TRBV11-2 to TRBJ2-3; D call uncertain. V lost 5 bases and J 4 bases, leaving 7 bases between the germline ends. Germline V CDR1 and CDR2: SGHAT, FQNNGV. The CDR3 runs to 12 residues. The CDR3 nucleotides read TGTGCCAGCAGCCCCCCCTCAGATACGCAGTATTTT. Protein product: CASSPPSDTQYF.

The chain recombines TRBV2 with TRBJ2-5, with TRBD2 matching 12 bases. Trimming took 4 bases from V and 5 from J; bases not matched to a gene: 8. The CDR3 has 16 residues. Germline V gene data show CDR1 as SNHLY and CDR2 as FYNNEI. This CDR3 is CASSGVLAGGGETQYF. The CDR3 region has the DNA TGTGCCAGCAGTGGAGTACTAGCGGGGGGCGGTGAGACCCAGTACTTC.

The rearrangement uses TRBV2 and TRBJ2-1; no clear D gene. The V and J ends lost 1 base and 6 bases respectively, with 10 bases between them. Germline V gene lookup returns CDR1 SNHLY and CDR2 FYNNEI. This CDR3 contains 14 residues. CDR3 coding DNA: TGTGCCAGCAGTGAAGAGCAGGTTTCCAATGAGCAGTTCTTC. It encodes CASSEEQVSNEQFF.

This CDR3 is CASSLEGAGGQETQYF. CDR3 in DNA: TGTGCCAGCAGCTTAGAAGGAGCGGGGGGACAAGAGACCCAGTACTTC. The rearrangement uses TRBV7-8 and TRBJ2-5; 9 bases map to TRBD2. The germline V gene encodes CDR1 SGHVS and CDR2 FQNEAQ. There are 16 residues in the CDR3. V lost 1 base and J lost 2; bases outside the gene matches: 5.

The chain joins TRBV7-3 to TRBJ2-1, with 8 positions matching TRBD2. The CDR3 spans 15 residues. Germline CDR1 reads SGHTA; CDR2 reads FQGTGA. The trim removed 3 bases at V and 8 bases at J, leaving 9 bases unmatched. CDR3 nucleotide sequence: TGTGCCAGCAGCTTTTTCGGGGGGGCTACGGATGAGCAGTTCTTC. This codes for CASSFFGGATDEQFF.

V gene TRBV7-9 combines with J gene TRBJ2-1; 10 nucleotides agree with TRBD1. V lost 6 bases, J lost 0 bases, and 5 bases stayed unmatched. The CDR3 sequence is 16 residues long. The V gene's germline CDR1 is SEHNR and CDR2 FQNEAQ (reference sequence). This chain's CDR3 is CASRQGQGSSYNEQFF. CDR3 nucleotide sequence: TGTGCCAGCAGACAGGGACAGGGGAGCTCCTACAATGAGCAGTTCTTC.

The chain links TRBV21-1 to TRBJ1-6. TRBV21-1 is flagged as a pseudogene. The CDR3 contains 16 residues. The CDR3 nucleotides read TGTGCCAGCAGCCCATGGGACTTCCGGCGAGATTCACCCCTCCACTTT. This translates into CASSPWDFRRDSPLHF.

The chain employs TRBV12-5 and TRBJ2-1, with TRBD1 matching over 11 bases. V was clipped by 7 bases and J by 2 bases; unmatched bases: 4. This CDR3 contains 15 residues. CDR1 LGHNT and CDR2 FRNRAP come from the germline V gene. The CDR3 is CASARDRGTYNEQFF. Written as DNA, the CDR3 is TGTGCTAGTGCCCGGGACAGGGGGACCTACAATGAGCAGTTCTTC. The whole variable domain, filled in from reference TRBV12-5 and TRBJ2-1, reads DARVTQTPRHKVTEMGQEVTMRCQPILGHNTVFWYRQTMMQGLELLAYFRNRAPLDDSGMPKDRFSAEMPDATLATLKIQPSEPRDSAVYFCASARDRGTYNEQFFGPGTRLTVL.

The rearrangement uses TRBV29-1 and TRBJ2-7; the match to TRBD1 covers 8 bases. This CDR3 has 12 residues. CDR1 is SQVTM, CDR2 ANQGSEA, per germline. V lost 5 bases, J lost 6 bases, and 6 bases stayed unmatched. The CDR3 bases are TGCAGCGTTCGACAGGGGAAGGTCGAGCAGTACTTC. Translation: CSVRQGKVEQYF.

V is TRBV5-1 and J is TRBJ1-1; TRBD1 matches 8 bases. V lost 2 bases and J lost 4; bases outside the gene matches: 7. Germline loops: CDR1 SGHRS, CDR2 YFSETQ. The CDR3 loop spans 15 amino acids. The CDR3 nucleotides are TGCGCCAGCAGCTTCGGGACAGGCGTGGGCACTGAAGCTTTCTTT. This codes for CASSFGTGVGTEAFF.